This T cell receptor (beta chain) was profiled in a study of blood T cell repertoires in COVID-19. CDR3 length: 18 amino acids. Deletions cut 0 bases from V and 0 bases from J, with 15 bases between. Germline CDR1 is MGHRA and CDR2 is YSYEKL. Only in-frame clones appear in the TCRdb table, and some are missing; sequencing was by immunoSEQ multiplex PCR. The sample contains some 360,000 clones, roughly 90% of which appear only once. The chain recombines TRBV4-1 with TRBJ1-3; D uncertain. The receptor comes from a woman aged 55-70 years with COVID-19, enrolled during active disease. The sample was peripheral blood. CDR3 loop: CASSQDPGRFNSGNTIYF. The CDR3 nucleotides read TGCGCCAGCAGCCAAGATCCTGGGAGATTTAACTCTGGAAACACCATATATTTT.